The present T cell receptor beta chain was sequenced within a study of STAT5B mutations in CD4+ large granular lymphocyte leukemia. The CDR3 sequence is 12 residues long. The V gene's germline CDR1 is MNHNY and CDR2 SVGAGI (reference sequence). Trimming removed 5 bases from V and 5 bases from J, with 9 bases in between. Generated by immunoSEQ multiplex PCR, the TCRdb table keeps only in-frame clones and is missing some. The sample gives 48,000 or so clones, 60% to 75% of which show up once; about 1.6% is in the top ten. V gene TRBV6-6 combines with J gene TRBJ2-5; D may be TRBD1 (5 bases). Sequenced: CD4+ T cells from blood buffy coats. The origin of this receptor is a human donor in good health. CDR3 DNA: TGTGCCAGCAGTAGGGGCCGGGAGACCCAGTACTTC. It specifies CASSRGRETQYF.